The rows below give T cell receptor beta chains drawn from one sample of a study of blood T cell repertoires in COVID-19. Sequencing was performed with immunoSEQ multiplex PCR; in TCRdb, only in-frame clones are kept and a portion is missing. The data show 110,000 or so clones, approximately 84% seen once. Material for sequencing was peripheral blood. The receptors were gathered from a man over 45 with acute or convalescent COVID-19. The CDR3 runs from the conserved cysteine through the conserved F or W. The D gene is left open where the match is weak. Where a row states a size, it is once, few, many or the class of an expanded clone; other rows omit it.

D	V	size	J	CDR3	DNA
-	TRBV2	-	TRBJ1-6	CASSVTGREDSPLHF	TGTGCCAGCAGTGTCACCGGACGGGAGGATTCACCCCTCCACTTT
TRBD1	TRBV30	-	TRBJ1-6	CAWRRGQGGSPLHF	TGTGCCTGGAGAAGGGGACAGGGCGGTTCACCCCTCCACTTT
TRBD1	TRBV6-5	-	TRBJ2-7	CASRLQTGGSYEQYF	TGTGCCAGCAGGTTACAGACAGGGGGTTCCTACGAGCAGTACTTC
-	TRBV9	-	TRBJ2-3	CASSSRQGTDTQYF	TGTGCCAGCAGCTCCCGACAAGGCACAGATACGCAGTATTTT
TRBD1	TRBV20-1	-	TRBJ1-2	CSASKAGGYGYTF	TGCAGTGCTAGTAAAGCAGGGGGCTATGGCTACACCTTC
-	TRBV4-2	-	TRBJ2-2	CASSQKAGNTGELFF	TGTGCCAGCAGCCAAAAGGCAGGGAACACCGGGGAGCTGTTTTTT
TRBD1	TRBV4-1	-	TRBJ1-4	CASSHPGGGISEKLFF	TGCGCCAGCAGCCATCCCGGAGGGGGCATTAGTGAAAAACTGTTTTTT
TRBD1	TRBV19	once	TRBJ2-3	CASSIDGVGTVLGVADTQYF	TGTGCCAGTAGTATTGATGGCGTTGGGACAGTCCTAGGTGTCGCAGATACGCAGTATTTT
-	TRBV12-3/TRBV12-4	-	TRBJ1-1	CASSLRHTEAFF	TGTGCCAGCAGTTTACGTCACACTGAAGCTTTCTTT
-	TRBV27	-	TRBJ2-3	CASSWSGGTRYRDTQYF	TGTGCCAGCAGTTGGTCTGGCGGGACTCGGTATAGGGACACGCAGTATTTT
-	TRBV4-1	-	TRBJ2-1	CASSQAPPEAPYNEQFF	TGCGCCAGCAGCCAAGCTCCGCCGGAGGCCCCCTACAATGAGCAGTTCTTC
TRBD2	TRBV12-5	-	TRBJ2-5	CASGLVQLAGTQETQYF	TGTGCTAGTGGTTTGGTACAACTAGCGGGCACTCAAGAGACCCAGTACTTC
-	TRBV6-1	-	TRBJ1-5	CASSERPDLRASNQPQHF	TGTGCCAGCAGTGAACGCCCAGATCTCAGGGCTAGCAATCAGCCCCAGCATTTT
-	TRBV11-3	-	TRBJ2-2	CASSFVGDVGGELFF	TGTGCCAGCAGCTTCGTAGGAGATGTCGGCGGGGAGCTGTTTTTT
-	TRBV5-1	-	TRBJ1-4	CASSLAATNEKLFF	TGCGCCAGCAGCTTGGCCGCAACTAATGAAAAACTGTTTTTT
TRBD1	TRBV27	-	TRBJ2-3	CASSLSRGDTQYF	TGTGCCAGCAGTTTATCCAGGGGGGATACGCAGTATTTT
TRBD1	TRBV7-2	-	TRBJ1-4	CASSFGTATNEKLFF	TGTGCCAGCAGCTTTGGGACAGCAACTAATGAAAAACTGTTTTTT
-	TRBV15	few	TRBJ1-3	CATSRGSGDNTIYF	TGTGCCACCAGCAGAGGAAGCGGGGACAACACCATATATTTT
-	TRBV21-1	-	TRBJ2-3	CASSNGDRECTDTQYF	TGTGCCAGCAGCAACGGGGACAGGGAATGCACGGATACGCAGTATTTT
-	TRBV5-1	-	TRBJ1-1	CASSSSPGGGTEAFF	TGCGCCAGCAGCTCTTCTCCGGGGGGTGGCACTGAAGCTTTCTTT
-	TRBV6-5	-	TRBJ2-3	CASSPGTDTQYF	TGTGCCAGCAGTCCAGGCACAGATACGCAGTATTTT
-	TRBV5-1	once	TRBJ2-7	CASSPTGHGSYEQYF	TGCGCCAGCAGCCCGACAGGCCATGGGTCCTACGAGCAGTACTTC
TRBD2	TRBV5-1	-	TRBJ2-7	CASSPGGSVYEQYF	TGCGCCAGCAGCCCGGGGGGGTCCGTCTACGAGCAGTACTTC
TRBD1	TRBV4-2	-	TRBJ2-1	CASSQVRGHVYNEQFF	TGTGCCAGCAGCCAAGTTAGGGGGCACGTATACAATGAGCAGTTCTTC
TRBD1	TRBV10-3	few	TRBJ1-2	CAISPPTFRTGDYGYTF	TGTGCCATCAGCCCTCCCACCTTCCGGACAGGGGACTATGGCTACACCTTC
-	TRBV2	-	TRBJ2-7	CASINRVTYEQYF	TGTGCCAGCATTAACAGGGTTACGTACGAGCAGTACTTC
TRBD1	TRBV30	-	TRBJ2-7	CAWSVGQGNYEQYF	TGTGCCTGGAGTGTGGGACAGGGAAACTACGAGCAGTACTTC
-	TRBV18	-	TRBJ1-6	CASSPNTNSPLHF	TGTGCCAGCTCACCTAACACAAATTCACCCCTCCACTTT
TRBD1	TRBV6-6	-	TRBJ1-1	CASKGTRDRGSTEAFF	TGTGCCAGCAAGGGTACCCGGGACAGGGGTTCTACTGAAGCTTTCTTT
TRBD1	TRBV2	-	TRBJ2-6	CASSPGTGIGGANVLTF	TGTGCCAGCAGCCCCGGGACAGGGATAGGAGGGGCCAACGTCCTGACTTTC
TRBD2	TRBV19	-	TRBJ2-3	CASEAGGATDTQYF	TGTGCCTCCGAGGCGGGGGGGGCCACAGATACGCAGTATTTT
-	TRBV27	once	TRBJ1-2	CASSSPTGVNGYTF	TGTGCCAGCAGTTCCCCCACAGGAGTTAATGGCTACACCTTC
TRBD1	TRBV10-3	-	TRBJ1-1	CAITADRGRGTEAFF	TGTGCCATCACCGCGGACAGGGGTAGGGGCACTGAAGCTTTCTTT
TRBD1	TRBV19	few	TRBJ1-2	CASNRGGHGYTF	TGTGCCTCAAATCGAGGGGGCCATGGCTACACCTTC
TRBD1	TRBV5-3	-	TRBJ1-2	CARSSRDRKNYGYTF	TGTGCCAGAAGCTCGAGGGACAGGAAAAACTATGGCTACACCTTC
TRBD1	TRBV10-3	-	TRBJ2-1	CAIRDRVSYNEQFF	TGTGCCATCAGAGACAGGGTATCCTACAATGAGCAGTTCTTC
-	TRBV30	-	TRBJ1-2	CAWSVQQGPRYGYTF	TGTGCCTGGAGTGTACAACAGGGCCCTAGATATGGCTACACCTTC
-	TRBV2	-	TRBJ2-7	CASSSGTSYEQYF	TGTGCCAGCAGCTCGGGGACAAGCTACGAGCAGTACTTC
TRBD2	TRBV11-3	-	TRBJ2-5	CASSSGLAGGSQETQYF	TGTGCCAGCAGCTCGGGACTAGCGGGGGGCTCGCAAGAGACCCAGTACTTC
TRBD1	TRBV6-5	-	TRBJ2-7	CASSTGQGSYEQYF	TGTGCCAGCAGTACTGGACAGGGCTCCTACGAGCAGTACTTC
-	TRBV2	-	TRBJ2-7	CASGRGYF	TGTGCCAGCGGACGGGGGTACTTC
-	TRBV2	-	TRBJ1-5	CASSYGTLSNQPQHF	TGTGCCAGCAGTTATGGGACACTTAGCAATCAGCCCCAGCATTTT
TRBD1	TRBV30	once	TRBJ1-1	CAWRDRGNTEAFF	TGTGCCTGGAGGGACAGGGGGAACACTGAAGCTTTCTTT
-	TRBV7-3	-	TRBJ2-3	CASGEGGSTDTQYF	TGTGCCAGCGGCGAGGGCGGGAGCACAGATACGCAGTATTTT
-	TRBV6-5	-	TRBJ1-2	CASGGRRGYTF	TGTGCCAGCGGGGGGAGGAGAGGCTACACCTTC
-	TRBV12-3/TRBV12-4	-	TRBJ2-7	CASSSGFHYEQYF	TGTGCCAGCAGTTCAGGATTCCACTACGAGCAGTACTTC
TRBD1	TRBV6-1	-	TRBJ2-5	CASSEPDREETQYF	TGTGCCAGCAGTGAACCCGACAGGGAAGAGACCCAGTACTTC
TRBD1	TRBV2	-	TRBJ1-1	CASSDRGRGTEAFF	TGTGCCAGCAGTGACAGGGGGCGAGGGACTGAAGCTTTCTTT
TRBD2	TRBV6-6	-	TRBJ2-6	CASSPPPGLASSGANVLTF	TGTGCCAGCAGTCCGCCACCGGGACTAGCGAGCTCTGGGGCCAACGTCCTGACTTTC
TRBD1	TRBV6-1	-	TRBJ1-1	CASSEQGARLNTEAFF	TGTGCCAGCAGTGAACAGGGGGCCAGACTGAACACTGAAGCTTTCTTT
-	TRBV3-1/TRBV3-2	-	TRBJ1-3	CASSQANGNTIYF	TGTGCCAGCAGCCAGGCCAATGGAAACACCATATATTTT
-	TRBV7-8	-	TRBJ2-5	CASSTAGKSSETQYF	TGTGCCAGCAGCACAGCCGGGAAATCTTCAGAGACCCAGTACTTC